Presented here are 27 T cell receptor beta chains from one specimen sequenced in a study of blood T cell repertoires in COVID-19. Some clones are missing from TCRdb's copy, which holds only in-frame ones; the method was immunoSEQ multiplex PCR. The table includes over 400,000 clones, roughly 91% detected once. Sequencing was performed on peripheral blood. These receptors all come from a woman aged 50 to 65 with COVID-19, enrolled during active disease.

A word on this clone: Other nucleotide sequences from this sample produce the same CDR3. The chain uses TRBV20-1 and TRBJ1-2, with D hard to call. This CDR3 is 11 amino acids long. Germline V gene sequence: CDR1 DFQATT, CDR2 SNEGSKA (reference sequence). V was pared by 4 bases and J by 4 bases, with 7 bases between. The CDR3 spells CSATAGYGYTF. The CDR3 bases are TGCAGTGCTACGGCAGGCTATGGCTACACCTTC.

The chain combines TRBV6-5 with TRBJ2-7, with D maybe TRBD2 (7 bases). The CDR3 is 14 amino acids. The V gene's germline CDR1 is MNHEY and CDR2 SVGAGI. The V end was cut by 6 bases, the J end by 7 bases, with 19 bases between. CDR3 in DNA: TGTGCCAGCAGGCCTCTGGGGGGGGCGAGAGAGCAGTACTTC. Translated, it gives CASRPLGGAREQYF.

This clone was picked up a small number of times. This sequence joins TRBV9 and TRBJ1-1; TRBD1 might be the D (5 bases). Trimming took off 0 bases at V and 5 bases at J, with 11 bases between the two ends. CDR1 SGDLS and CDR2 YYNGEE come from the germline V gene. The CDR3 is 14 amino acids. CDR3 region: CASSVERGGTEAFF. Written as DNA, the CDR3 is TGTGCCAGCAGCGTAGAAAGGGGCGGTACTGAAGCTTTCTTT.

In this sample, this clone turned up once. The V call is TRBV5-6, the J call TRBJ1-2; D gene unclear. Germline V gene data show CDR1 as SGHDT and CDR2 as YYEEEE. CDR3 size: 15 residues. V lost 0 bases, J lost 14 bases, and 23 bases lay in between. CDR3 nucleotides: TGTGCCAGCAGCTTGGGACGTGGAACAACCTCGCTCGGGACCTTC. Amino acid sequence: CASSLGRGTTSLGTF.

This chain links TRBV6-1 with TRBJ1-2; 7 bases fit TRBD1. Germline CDR1 is MNHNS and CDR2 is SASEGT. The CDR3 loop spans 16 amino acids. Trimming removed 4 bases from V and 0 bases from J; junction bases left unmatched: 8. The CDR3 nucleotides are TGTGCCAGCAGTGCTATCACAGGGACAGCTAACTATGGCTACACCTTC. Translation: CASSAITGTANYGYTF.

The chain recombines TRBV28 with TRBJ2-3; TRBD2 agrees at 11 bases. The CDR3 totals 16 residues. V gave up 3 bases and J gave up 2 bases; unmatched junction bases: 4. Germline CDR1 MDHEN, CDR2 SYDVKM. As DNA, the CDR3 is TGTGCCAGCAGTTTGAGACTAGCGGGGATCACAGATACGCAGTATTTT. Its translation: CASSLRLAGITDTQYF.

This chain's CDR3 is CASSVGQSQETQYF. In nucleotides, the CDR3 is TGTGCCAGCAGCGTAGGACAGTCCCAAGAGACCCAGTACTTC. The rearrangement links TRBV9 to TRBJ2-5; possibly TRBD1 for D (5 bases). The germline V gene has CDR1 SGDLS and CDR2 YYNGEE. The ends were cut back, 0 bases at V and 1 base at J, with 7 bases in the middle. The CDR3 runs 14 residues.

The V gene is TRBV6-5, the J gene TRBJ2-5; no reliable D call. Trimming removed 7 bases from V and 3 bases from J, with 9 bases in between. CDR3 length: 12 residues. Per the germline V gene, CDR1 is MNHEY and CDR2 is SVGAGI. Here the CDR3 DNA reads TGTGCCAGCACTGTCCTAGAAGAGACCCAGTACTTC. It codes for CASTVLEETQYF.

The rearrangement joins TRBV6-5 to TRBJ1-1, with a weak D call TRBD1 (6 bases). Germline V gives CDR1 MNHEY, CDR2 SVGAGI. The CDR3 extends over 13 amino acids. V shed 5 bases and J shed 6 bases, with 13 bases lying between them. DNA for the CDR3: TGTGCCAGCAGTAAACAGGGTATTCCTGAAGCTTTCTTT. It codes for CASSKQGIPEAFF.

The chain recombines TRBV5-4 with TRBJ1-2; TRBD1 aligns across 7 bases. The junction had 3 bases not matched to a gene; V was cut back by 0 bases and J by 4 bases. Germline V lookup: CDR1 SGHNT, CDR2 YYREEE (reference sequence). The CDR3 loop spans 14 amino acids. The CDR3 DNA sequence: TGTGCCAGCAGCTTGGGGGGACAGATCTATGGCTACACCTTC. The encoded protein is CASSLGGQIYGYTF.

The chain is built from TRBV5-1 and TRBJ1-5; 7 bases line up with TRBD1. Germline-derived CDR1 and CDR2 are SGHRS and YFSETQ. This CDR3 region has 15 residues. V was pared by 4 bases and J by 2 bases, with 6 bases of the junction left unmatched. The CDR3 DNA follows: TGCGCCAGCAGCGCGACAGGGAGCGGCAATCAGCCCCAGCATTTT. It yields the protein CASSATGSGNQPQHF.

With regard to this clone: The junction and the germline gene differ at one end; a read error may be behind it. The chain joins TRBV10-3 to TRBJ1-1, with D possibly TRBD1 on 6 matching bases. CDR1 and CDR2 from the germline V gene are ENHRY and SYGVKD. The CDR3 sequence is 14 residues long. The CDR3 region has the DNA TGTACCATCCGGAGGGAGGGGGTGAGGACTGAAGCTTTCTTT. Translated: CTIRREGVRTEAFF.

The rearrangement joins TRBV9 to TRBJ1-1; 9 nucleotides line up with TRBD1. CDR3 length equals 18 residues. CDR1 SGDLS and CDR2 YYNGEE come from the germline V gene. The trim removed 2 bases at V and 6 bases at J, leaving 17 bases unmatched. The chain's CDR3 is CASSVRHAEDRGGAEAFF. The CDR3 DNA sequence: TGTGCCAGCAGCGTTCGCCACGCGGAGGACAGGGGAGGGGCTGAAGCTTTCTTT.

The chain has TRBV7-8 and TRBJ2-3; no clear D gene. CDR1 is SGHVS and CDR2 is FQNEAQ in the germline V gene. The V and J ends lost 5 bases and 3 bases respectively, with 15 bases between them. The CDR3 spans 15 residues. The CDR3 is CASSRDAVETDTQYF. CDR3 coding DNA: TGTGCCAGCAGCAGAGACGCGGTTGAAACAGATACGCAGTATTTT.

The chain has TRBV7-9 and TRBJ2-7; 11 nucleotides match TRBD1. This CDR3 region has 14 residues. Trimming at V came to 3 bases and at J to 5 bases, leaving 3 bases not matched to a gene. Germline-derived CDR1 and CDR2 are SEHNR and FQNEAQ (reference sequence). This CDR3 reads CASSFGTGGHEQYF. The DNA of the CDR3 is TGTGCCAGCAGCTTCGGGACAGGGGGTCACGAGCAGTACTTC.

The gene calls are TRBV27 and TRBJ2-2; 8 bases match TRBD1. Trimming cost V 2 bases and J 3 bases; bases outside gene matches: 2. Germline V CDR1 and CDR2: MNHEY, SMNVEV (reference sequence). The CDR3 extends over 15 amino acids. CDR3 DNA: TGTGCCAGCAGTTTAGACAGGGGTGACACCGGGGAGCTGTTTTTT. This gives the protein CASSLDRGDTGELFF.

The gene calls are TRBV25-1 and TRBJ2-2; D possibly corresponds to TRBD1 (6 bases). The germline gives CDR1 MGHDK, CDR2 SYGVNS. The V and J ends lost 2 bases and 3 bases respectively, with 13 bases between them. The CDR3 sequence is 16 residues long. For the CDR3, the DNA is TGTGCCAGCAGTGAAGGGAGAAGGGGGTACACCGGGGAGCTGTTTTTT. As protein: CASSEGRRGYTGELFF.

The V gene is TRBV27, the J gene TRBJ2-1; 12 bases line up with TRBD2. After removal of 6 bases from V and 5 bases from J, the junction contained 5 bases not matched to a gene. The V gene's germline CDR1 is MNHEY and CDR2 SMNVEV (reference sequence). The CDR3 is 15 residues long. CDR3 region: CASRKRLAGDNEQFF. In DNA, the CDR3 is TGTGCCAGCAGAAAAAGACTAGCGGGGGACAATGAGCAGTTCTTC.

V is TRBV5-6 and J is TRBJ2-1; 8 bases fit TRBD2. The germline CDR1 and CDR2 sequences are SGHDT and YYEEEE. V lost 2 bases, J lost 4 bases, and 5 bases stayed unmatched. This CDR3 region has 15 residues. The CDR3 protein is CASSFRGGSYNEQFF. The CDR3 coding sequence is TGTGCCAGCAGCTTTCGGGGGGGATCGTACAATGAGCAGTTCTTC. Filled out from reference TRBV5-6 and TRBJ2-1, the complete variable domain reads DAGVTQSPTHLIKTRGQQVTLRCSPKSGHDTVSWYQQALGQGPQFIFQYYEEEERQRGNFPDRFSGHQFPNYSSELNVNALLLGDSALYLCASSFRGGSYNEQFFGPGTRLTVL.

This clone was seen more than once but under ten times. The chain uses TRBV3-1 (or the pseudogene TRBV3-2) and TRBJ2-2; D ambiguous. This CDR3 region has 13 residues. V shed 0 bases and J shed 6 bases, with 5 bases lying between them. Germline CDR1 LGHDT, CDR2 YNNKEL (reference sequence). The CDR3 sequence: CASSQDRAGELFF. The CDR3 DNA reads TGTGCCAGCAGCCAAGATCGGGCCGGGGAGCTGTTTTTT.

The chain links TRBV5-1 to TRBJ1-2; 8 bases map to TRBD1. The V segment lost 0 bases and the J segment 8 bases; nucleotides outside the gene matches: 3. The CDR3 has 13 residues. Germline V lookup: CDR1 SGHRS, CDR2 YFSETQ. The CDR3 sequence is CASSLGQGKGYTF. CDR3 nucleotide sequence: TGCGCCAGCAGCTTGGGACAGGGGAAAGGCTACACCTTC. Using reference TRBV5-1 and TRBJ1-2 for the parts outside the CDR3, the full variable domain is KAGVTQTPRYLIKTRGQQVTLSCSPISGHRSVSWYQQTPGQGLQFLFEYFSETQRNKGNFPGRFSGRQFSNSRSEMNVSTLELGDSALYLCASSLGQGKGYTFGSGTRLTVV.

The chain couples TRBV19 to TRBJ1-4, with 7 bases aligning to TRBD1. This CDR3 is built from 16 residues. The J segment lost 0 bases and the V segment lost 4 bases, leaving 5 bases of the junction unmatched. CDR1 is LNHDA, CDR2 SQIVND, per germline (reference sequence). The CDR3 is CASSTRQGATNEKLFF. In DNA form, the CDR3 reads TGTGCCAGTAGTACTCGACAGGGTGCAACTAATGAAAAACTGTTTTTT.

This chain links TRBV24-1 with TRBJ1-6; 7 nucleotides match TRBD1. The germline CDR1 and CDR2 sequences are KGHDR and SFDVKD. V shed 2 bases and J 6 bases; nucleotides not matched to a gene: 6. This CDR3 is built from 16 residues. The CDR3 region is CATSDSRQGGNSPLHF. The CDR3 nucleotides are TGTGCCACCAGTGATTCAAGACAGGGCGGTAATTCACCCCTCCACTTT.

This clone has just one count. This rearrangement joins TRBV5-1 to TRBJ1-4; D gene ambiguous. There are 14 residues in the CDR3. The germline V gene has CDR1 SGHRS and CDR2 YFSETQ. V dropped 1 base and J dropped 7 bases, with 11 bases sitting between them. CDR3 bases: TGCGCCAGCAGCTTGTTGGAAAGCGCTGAAAAACTGTTTTTT. It specifies CASSLLESAEKLFF.

In this sample, this clone turned up a few times. The rearrangement links TRBV7-9 to TRBJ2-3, with TRBD1 as a possible D gene (6 bases). CDR1 is SEHNR, CDR2 FQNEAQ, per germline (reference sequence). Trimming removed 1 base at V and 5 bases at J, with 13 bases between. The CDR3 has 15 residues. CDR3 in DNA: TGTGCCAGCAGCTTAGGTGTCAGGGGAGTAGATACGCAGTATTTT. Residues: CASSLGVRGVDTQYF.

The chain carries TRBV10-2 and TRBJ1-6; possibly TRBD1 for D (6 bases). Germline V gene lookup returns CDR1 WSHSY and CDR2 SAAADI. The V and J ends lost 6 bases and 10 bases respectively, with 19 bases between them. CDR3 length: 15 residues. CDR3 sequence: CASSRPTGRGSPLHF. CDR3 sequence (DNA): TGCGCCAGCAGCCGACCGACAGGCCGTGGGTCACCCCTCCACTTT.

The V and J genes are TRBV20-1 and TRBJ2-1; D is perhaps TRBD2 (5 bases). With 3 bases removed from V and 6 bases from J, the gap between germline ends came to 21 bases. The CDR3 spans 16 residues. Looked up from germline, CDR1 is DFQATT and CDR2 is SNEGSKA (reference sequence). The CDR3 region is CSASGARRYAGNEQFF. The CDR3, as DNA: TGCAGTGCTAGTGGAGCGCGGAGGTATGCGGGCAATGAGCAGTTCTTC.